A single sample is the source of the 29 T cell receptor beta chains below, sequenced in a study of blood T cell repertoires in COVID-19. The table came from immunoSEQ multiplex PCR; TCRdb's copy has only in-frame clones and leaves some out. Among 230,000 or so clones listed, about 80% were seen once. The sequencing input was PBMCs or T cells enriched from blood (not recorded which). The receptors shown here come from a man over 45 who had recovered from COVID-19.

Many counts were recorded for this clone. This sequence joins TRBV6-5 and TRBJ2-2; TRBD2 is a possible D gene (5 bases). The V end was cut by 0 bases, the J end by 6 bases, with 8 bases between. The CDR3 is 14 residues long. Germline loops: CDR1 MNHEY, CDR2 SVGAGI. The CDR3 region is CASSYSVEAGELFF. The CDR3 nucleotides are TGTGCCAGCAGTTACTCGGTGGAGGCCGGGGAGCTGTTTTTT.

The chain couples TRBV5-4 to TRBJ2-7, with a tentative D call TRBD1 (5 bases). Trimming removed 0 bases from V and 4 bases from J, with 17 bases in between. The germline V gene encodes CDR1 SGHNT and CDR2 YYREEE (reference sequence). The CDR3 has 16 amino acids. The CDR3 nucleotides are TGTGCCAGCAGCTTGGCAATCGACAGCTCAAAGTACGAGCAGTACTTC. The encoded protein is CASSLAIDSSKYEQYF.

Many counts were recorded for this clone. V gene TRBV19 combines with J gene TRBJ1-1; D might be TRBD1 (5 bases). The CDR3 consists of 13 residues. CDR1 and CDR2 (germline): LNHDA, SQIVND (reference sequence). With 6 bases removed from V and 4 bases from J, the gap between germline ends came to 12 bases. The CDR3 nucleotides are TGTGCCAGTAGGAGTCAGGGTGGCACTGAAGCTTTCTTT. Translated: CASRSQGGTEAFF.

The V call is TRBV5-6, the J call TRBJ1-1; 9 bases align to TRBD1. Germline values: CDR1 SGHDT, CDR2 YYEEEE. The junction had 3 bases not matched to a gene; V was cut back by 0 bases and J by 3 bases. CDR3 length equals 15 residues. Here the CDR3 DNA reads TGTGCCAGCAGCTTGGTGGGACAGGGTGACACTGAAGCTTTCTTT. The encoded protein is CASSLVGQGDTEAFF. The full variable domain, its missing parts supplied by reference TRBV5-6 and TRBJ1-1, is DAGVTQSPTHLIKTRGQQVTLRCSPKSGHDTVSWYQQALGQGPQFIFQYYEEEERQRGNFPDRFSGHQFPNYSSELNVNALLLGDSALYLCASSLVGQGDTEAFFGQGTRLTVV.

In DNA form, the CDR3 reads TGCGCCAGCAGCTTGATGAGGGAGAAGTGGCGGCCCCAGCATTTT. Its translation: CASSLMREKWRPQHF. V gene TRBV5-1 combines with J gene TRBJ1-5; D is unresolved. This CDR3 has 15 residues. With 1 base removed from V and 9 bases from J, the gap between germline ends came to 17 bases. Germline-derived CDR1 and CDR2 are SGHRS and YFSETQ. Full variable domain (rest looked up from reference TRBV5-1 and TRBJ1-5): KAGVTQTPRYLIKTRGQQVTLSCSPISGHRSVSWYQQTPGQGLQFLFEYFSETQRNKGNFPGRFSGRQFSNSRSEMNVSTLELGDSALYLCASSLMREKWRPQHFGDGTRLSIL.

V usage is TRBV5-6 and J usage is TRBJ2-1, with 9 positions matching TRBD2. Germline CDR1 is SGHDT and CDR2 is YYEEEE. J lost 0 bases, V lost 3 bases, and 1 base had no gene match. The CDR3 covers 15 residues. The CDR3 spells CASSSGLASYNEQFF. The CDR3 DNA sequence: TGTGCCAGCAGCTCGGGACTAGCCTCCTACAATGAGCAGTTCTTC.

The V call is TRBV12-3 or TRBV12-4, the J call TRBJ1-5; D call uncertain. The ends were cut back, 6 bases at V and 5 bases at J, with 11 bases in the middle. CDR3 length: 13 amino acids. Written as DNA, the CDR3 is TGTGCCAGCAGCGGGGAGGGTTATCAGCCCCAGCATTTT. As protein: CASSGEGYQPQHF.

Only one count was recorded for this clone. This chain uses TRBV4-2 with TRBJ2-1, with D tentatively TRBD2 (6 bases). This CDR3 region has 17 residues. Trimming shortened V by 3 bases and J by 1 base, and 16 bases separated the two germline ends. Germline CDR1 reads LGHNA; CDR2 reads YNFKEQ. The CDR3 protein is CASSHPEAGPSYNEQFF. The CDR3 nucleotides read TGTGCCAGCAGCCACCCCGAGGCGGGGCCTTCCTACAATGAGCAGTTCTTC.

The J gene is TRBJ1-1, the V gene TRBV9, with D possibly being TRBD1 (6 bases). The ends were cut back, 2 bases at V and 0 bases at J, with 11 bases in the middle. CDR3 length equals 15 residues. Germline V gene lookup returns CDR1 SGDLS and CDR2 YYNGEE. CDR3 in DNA: TGTGCCAGCAGCGTCGCGACAGGTATGAACACTGAAGCTTTCTTT. Its translation is CASSVATGMNTEAFF.

This clone was recorded once. The gene calls are TRBV30 and TRBJ2-5; 9 positions agree with TRBD1. The CDR3 loop spans 14 amino acids. The germline gives CDR1 GTSNPN, CDR2 SVGIG (reference sequence). The V segment lost 2 bases and the J segment 5 bases; nucleotides outside the gene matches: 6. This CDR3 is CAWSRSGTGETQYF. For the CDR3, the DNA is TGTGCCTGGAGTCGATCCGGGACAGGGGAGACCCAGTACTTC.

The chain links TRBV10-2 to TRBJ2-3, with a possible D match to TRBD2 (5 bases). V was trimmed by 2 bases and J by 6 bases, leaving 15 bases between them. This CDR3 spans 15 amino acids. Germline V CDR1 and CDR2: WSHSY, SAAADI. CDR3 loop: CASSEGGRRRDTQYF. The CDR3 coding sequence is TGCGCCAGCAGTGAGGGTGGTAGGCGGAGGGATACGCAGTATTTT.

The CDR3 nucleotides are TGTGCCAGCACCCTGGGCGGGGGGGAAGGATCACCCCTCCACTTT. Translation gives CASTLGGGEGSPLHF. The chain employs TRBV5-5 and TRBJ1-6; D may be TRBD1 (5 bases). The CDR3 totals 15 residues. Trimming stripped 6 bases from V and 10 bases from J, with 20 bases between. Germline CDR1 and CDR2: SGHKS and YYEKEE (reference sequence).

The V and J genes are TRBV4-1 and TRBJ2-1; D is perhaps TRBD1 (5 bases). CDR3 size: 15 residues. From germline, CDR1 is MGHRA and CDR2 YSYEKL. V was shortened by 1 base and J by 1 base, with 8 bases between the two germline ends. The CDR3 loop is CASSQAGSSYNEQFF. For the CDR3, the DNA is TGCGCCAGCAGCCAAGCAGGGTCTTCCTACAATGAGCAGTTCTTC.

The rearrangement uses TRBV6-5 and TRBJ1-1, with 10 bases identical to TRBD1. The CDR3 is made up of 15 amino acids. Germline assignment: CDR1 MNHEY and CDR2 SVGAGI. V shed 7 bases, J shed 4 bases, and the junction held 9 bases outside the gene matches. CDR3 nucleotides: TGTGCCAGCACCCAGGGTCGGGACAGGGGCACTGAAGCTTTCTTT. Translating it yields CASTQGRDRGTEAFF.

This chain links TRBV5-8 with TRBJ2-4; the match to TRBD2 covers 10 bases. Trimming took 4 bases from V and 5 from J; bases not matched to a gene: 3. Germline V gives CDR1 SGHTS, CDR2 YDEGEE. The CDR3 runs to 14 residues. In nucleotides, the CDR3 is TGTGCCAGCAGCAATGGACTAGCGGAAAACATTCAGTACTTC. Translating gives CASSNGLAENIQYF.

V gene TRBV7-8 combines with J gene TRBJ2-1; 7 bases fit TRBD2. The CDR3 extends over 14 amino acids. The V segment lost 5 bases and the J segment 7 bases; nucleotides outside the gene matches: 8. Looked up from germline, CDR1 is SGHVS and CDR2 is FQNEAQ. CDR3 region: CASSPYSGLNEQFF. The CDR3 nucleotides are TGTGCCAGCAGCCCTTATAGCGGGCTGAATGAGCAGTTCTTC.

The rearrangement links TRBV15 to TRBJ1-2; 8 bases fit TRBD1. The CDR3 consists of 18 residues. The V gene's germline CDR1 is LNHNV and CDR2 YYDKDF (reference sequence). The ends lost 3 bases at V and 5 bases at J; junction bases unmatched: 17. The CDR3: CATSSRRAGGSYPYGYTF. CDR3 nucleotides: TGTGCCACCAGCAGCCGAAGGGCAGGGGGCTCTTATCCGTATGGCTACACCTTC.

This clone appeared a few times. This sequence joins TRBV3-1 (or the pseudogene TRBV3-2) and TRBJ1-1, with TRBD1 identical over 7 bases. This CDR3 is 14 amino acids long. V lost 3 bases to trimming and J lost 7 bases; unmatched junction nucleotides: 8. Germline CDR1 reads LGHDT; CDR2 reads YNNKEL (reference sequence). In DNA form, the CDR3 reads TGTGCCAGCAGCCACACGACAGGGAGGTATGAAGCTTTCTTT. It specifies CASSHTTGRYEAFF.

This sequence joins TRBV20-1 and TRBJ1-1; 8 nucleotides match TRBD1. The CDR3 length is 11 residues. J gave up 12 bases and V 6 bases, and 9 bases lay outside the gene matches. Germline V gives CDR1 DFQATT, CDR2 SNEGSKA (reference sequence). The CDR3 bases are TGCAGTGCCGGGCCGGACAGGGTATCTTTCTTT. Its translation: CSAGPDRVSFF.

V is TRBV19 and J is TRBJ1-5, with TRBD1 as a possible D gene (5 bases). Germline V gene sequence: CDR1 LNHDA, CDR2 SQIVND (reference sequence). V lost 3 bases, J lost 2 bases, and 14 bases lay in between. This CDR3 is 16 amino acids long. CDR3 sequence (DNA): TGTGCCAGTAGTATCTGGGGGGGTGGCGGCAATCAGCCCCAGCATTTT. This sequence encodes CASSIWGGGGNQPQHF. The full variable domain, completed using reference TRBV19 and TRBJ1-5, is DGGITQSPKYLFRKEGQNVTLSCEQNLNHDAMYWYRQDPGQGLRLIYYSQIVNDFQKGDIAEGYSVSREKKESFPLTVTSAQKNPTAFYLCASSIWGGGGNQPQHFGDGTRLSIL.

A single count supports this clone. The chain recombines TRBV11-2 with TRBJ1-3, with a possible D match to TRBD1 (5 bases). Germline loops: CDR1 SGHAT, CDR2 FQNNGV. The CDR3 runs to 14 residues. The V and J ends lost 5 bases and 7 bases respectively, with 15 bases between them. CDR3 region: CASSLTQGSNTIYF. CDR3 DNA: TGTGCCAGCAGCCTAACTCAGGGAAGTAACACCATATATTTT.

This rearrangement joins TRBV5-1 to TRBJ2-5; D not certain. V shed 1 base and J shed 5 bases, with 12 bases lying between them. This CDR3 is built from 14 residues. Per the germline V gene, CDR1 is SGHRS and CDR2 is YFSETQ. The CDR3 sequence: CASSLKSKWETQYF. CDR3 bases: TGCGCCAGCAGCTTGAAGAGCAAGTGGGAGACCCAGTACTTC. Complete variable domain (other parts from reference TRBV5-1 and TRBJ2-5): KAGVTQTPRYLIKTRGQQVTLSCSPISGHRSVSWYQQTPGQGLQFLFEYFSETQRNKGNFPGRFSGRQFSNSRSEMNVSTLELGDSALYLCASSLKSKWETQYFGPGTRLLVL.

V is TRBV28 and J is TRBJ2-1; D is undetermined. V was shortened by 5 bases and J by 8 bases, with 28 bases between the two germline ends. The germline gives CDR1 MDHEN, CDR2 SYDVKM. There are 18 residues in the CDR3. DNA for the CDR3: TGTGCCAGCAGTCCGATAAGTCCCCGTGAAGCGCCCTGGGATGAGCAGTTCTTC. Protein sequence: CASSPISPREAPWDEQFF.

The V and J genes are TRBV7-9 and TRBJ1-4; the match to TRBD1 covers 9 bases. The CDR3 extends over 15 amino acids. CDR1 is SEHNR, CDR2 FQNEAQ, per germline (reference sequence). Germline trimming cut 6 bases from V and 5 bases from J; bases unmatched to any gene: 7. CDR3 bases: TGTGCCAGCAGATCCCCCGGGACAGGGAATGAAAAACTGTTTTTT. Protein product: CASRSPGTGNEKLFF.

The rearrangement uses TRBV6-5 and TRBJ1-2; TRBD1 agrees at 7 bases. In germline, CDR1 is MNHEY, CDR2 SVGAGI. V lost 6 bases to trimming and J lost 3 bases; unmatched junction nucleotides: 7. The CDR3 totals 14 residues. The CDR3 sequence: CASRAGTAYYGYTF. In nucleotides, the CDR3 is TGTGCCAGCAGAGCCGGGACAGCCTACTATGGCTACACCTTC.

The chain is built from TRBV11-2 and TRBJ2-1; TRBD2 agrees at 8 bases. The CDR3 runs 15 residues. The germline gives CDR1 SGHAT, CDR2 FQNNGV. Trimming took 0 bases from V and 4 from J; bases not matched to a gene: 2. The CDR3 DNA reads as TGTGCCAGCAGCTTAGACGGGACTAGTTACAATGAGCAGTTCTTC. Translated: CASSLDGTSYNEQFF.

This clone showed up many times. CDR3 nucleotides: TGTGCCAGCGGGCGCGGGGCTTCACCCCTCCACTTT. It is translated as CASGRGASPLHF. The chain joins TRBV28 to TRBJ1-6; a possible D gene is TRBD1 (5 bases). The length of the CDR3 is 12 residues. Between the trimmed V and J ends, which lost 8 bases and 9 bases, there was a span of 11 bases. Per germline, CDR1 MDHEN and CDR2 SYDVKM.

This clone was seen only a few times. The chain is built from TRBV7-9 and TRBJ2-7; TRBD1 might be the D (7 bases). The V end was cut by 0 bases, the J end by 6 bases, with 15 bases between. The CDR3 spans 15 residues. Germline V gene lookup returns CDR1 SEHNR and CDR2 FQNEAQ (reference sequence). The CDR3: CASSLAQGGASEQYF. The DNA for the CDR3 is TGTGCCAGCAGCTTAGCGCAGGGGGGAGCATCCGAGCAGTACTTC.

V usage is TRBV7-8 and J usage is TRBJ1-2; possible D gene TRBD1, 6 bases. This CDR3 is 13 amino acids long. V lost 6 bases and J lost 14, with 22 bases in between. Germline lookup yields CDR1 SGHVS and CDR2 FQNEAQ. The CDR3 spells CASRSELQGFETF. CDR3 DNA sequence: TGTGCCAGCAGGTCGGAACTACAGGGTTTCGAAACCTTC.